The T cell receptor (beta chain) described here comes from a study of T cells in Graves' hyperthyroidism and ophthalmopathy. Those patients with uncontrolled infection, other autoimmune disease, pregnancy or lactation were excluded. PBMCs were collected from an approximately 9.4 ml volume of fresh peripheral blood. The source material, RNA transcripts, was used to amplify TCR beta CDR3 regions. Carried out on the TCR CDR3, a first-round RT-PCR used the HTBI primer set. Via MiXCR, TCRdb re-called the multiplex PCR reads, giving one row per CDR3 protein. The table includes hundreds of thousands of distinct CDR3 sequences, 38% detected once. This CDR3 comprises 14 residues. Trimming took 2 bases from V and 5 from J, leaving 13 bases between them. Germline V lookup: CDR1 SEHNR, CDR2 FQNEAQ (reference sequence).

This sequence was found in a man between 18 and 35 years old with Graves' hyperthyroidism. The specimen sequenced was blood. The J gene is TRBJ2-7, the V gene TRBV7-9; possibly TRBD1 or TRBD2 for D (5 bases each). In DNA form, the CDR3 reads TGTGCCAGCAGCTTAAGTTCAGCGGACAACGAGCAGTACTTC. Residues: CASSLSSADNEQYF.